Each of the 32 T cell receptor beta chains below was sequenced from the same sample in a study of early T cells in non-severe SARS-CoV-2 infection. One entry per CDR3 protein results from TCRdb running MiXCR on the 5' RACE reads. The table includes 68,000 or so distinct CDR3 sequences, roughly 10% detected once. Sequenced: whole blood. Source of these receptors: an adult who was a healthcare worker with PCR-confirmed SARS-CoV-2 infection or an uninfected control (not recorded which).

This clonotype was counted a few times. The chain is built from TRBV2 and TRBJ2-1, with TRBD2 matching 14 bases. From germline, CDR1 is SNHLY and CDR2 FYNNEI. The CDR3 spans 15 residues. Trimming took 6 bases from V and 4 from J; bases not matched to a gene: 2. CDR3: CASRGTSGGYNEQFF. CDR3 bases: TGTGCCAGCAGGGGGACTAGCGGGGGATACAATGAGCAGTTCTTC.

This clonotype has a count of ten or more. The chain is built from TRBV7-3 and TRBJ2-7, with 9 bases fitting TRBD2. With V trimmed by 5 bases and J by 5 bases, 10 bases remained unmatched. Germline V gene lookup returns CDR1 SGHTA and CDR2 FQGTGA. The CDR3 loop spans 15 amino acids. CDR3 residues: CASSQAGGVWDEQYF. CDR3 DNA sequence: TGTGCCAGCAGCCAAGCGGGAGGTGTGTGGGACGAGCAGTACTTC.

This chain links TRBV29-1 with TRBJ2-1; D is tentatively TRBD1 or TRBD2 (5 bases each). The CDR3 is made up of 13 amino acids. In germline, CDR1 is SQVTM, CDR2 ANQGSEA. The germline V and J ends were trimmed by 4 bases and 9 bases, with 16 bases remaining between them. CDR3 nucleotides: TGCAGCGTTGTTTTGCCGGGACGTTCTGAGCAGTTCTTC. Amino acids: CSVVLPGRSEQFF.

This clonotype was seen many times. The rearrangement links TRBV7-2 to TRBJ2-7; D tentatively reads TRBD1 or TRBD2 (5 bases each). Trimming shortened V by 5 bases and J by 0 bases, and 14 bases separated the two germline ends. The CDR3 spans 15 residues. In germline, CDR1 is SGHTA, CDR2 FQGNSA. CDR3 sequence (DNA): TGTGCCAGCAGCCCTAGCAGGGCCCTCTCCTACGAGCAGTACTTC. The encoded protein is CASSPSRALSYEQYF. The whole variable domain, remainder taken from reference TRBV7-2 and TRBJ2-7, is GAGVSQSPSNKVTEKGKDVELRCDPISGHTALYWYRQSLGQGLEFLIYFQGNSAPDKSGLPSDRFSAERTGGSVSTLTIQRTQQEDSAVYLCASSPSRALSYEQYFGPGTRLTVT.

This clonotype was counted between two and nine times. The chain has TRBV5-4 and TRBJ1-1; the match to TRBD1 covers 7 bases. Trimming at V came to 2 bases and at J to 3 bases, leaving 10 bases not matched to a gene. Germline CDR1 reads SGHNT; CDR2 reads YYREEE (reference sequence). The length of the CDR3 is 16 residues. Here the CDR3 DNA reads TGTGCCAGCAGCTTATTACGGGGCAGGGGGGACACTGAAGCTTTCTTT. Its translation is CASSLLRGRGDTEAFF.

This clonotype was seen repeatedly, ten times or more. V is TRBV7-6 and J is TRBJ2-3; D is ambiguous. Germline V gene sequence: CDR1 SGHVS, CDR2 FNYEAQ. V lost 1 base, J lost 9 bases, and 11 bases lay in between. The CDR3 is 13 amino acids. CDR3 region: CASSLGAVDTQYF. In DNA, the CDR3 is TGTGCCAGCAGCTTAGGGGCAGTAGACACGCAGTATTTT.

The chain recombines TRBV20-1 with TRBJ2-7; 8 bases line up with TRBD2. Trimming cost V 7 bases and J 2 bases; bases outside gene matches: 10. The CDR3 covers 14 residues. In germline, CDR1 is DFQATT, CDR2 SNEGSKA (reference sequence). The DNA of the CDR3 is TGCAGTGTCTATTCGGGAGGGGGGACCTACGAGCAGTACTTC. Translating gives CSVYSGGGTYEQYF.

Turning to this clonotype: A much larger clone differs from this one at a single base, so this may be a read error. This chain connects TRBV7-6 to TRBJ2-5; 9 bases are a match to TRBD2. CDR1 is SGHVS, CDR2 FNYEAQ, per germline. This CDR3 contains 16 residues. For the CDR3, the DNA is TGTGCCAGCGGCTTACCCCTGGGACTAGCCGAAGAGACCCAGTACTTC. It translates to CASGLPLGLAEETQYF. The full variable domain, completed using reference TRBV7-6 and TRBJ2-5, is GAGVSQSPRYKVTKRGQDVALRCDPISGHVSLYWYRQALGQGPEFLTYFNYEAQQDKSGLPNDRFSAERPEGSISTLTIQRTEQRDSAMYRCASGLPLGLAEETQYFGPGTRLLVL.

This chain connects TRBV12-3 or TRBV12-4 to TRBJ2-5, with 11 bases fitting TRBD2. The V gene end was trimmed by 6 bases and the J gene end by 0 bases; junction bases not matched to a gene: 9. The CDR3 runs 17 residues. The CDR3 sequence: CASSPARTSGYQETQYF. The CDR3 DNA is TGTGCCAGCAGCCCCGCCCGGACTAGCGGGTACCAAGAGACCCAGTACTTC.

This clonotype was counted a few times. This CDR3 is CASSESLLEETQYF. The CDR3 nucleotides read TGTGCCAGCAGTGAATCCCTGCTCGAAGAGACCCAGTACTTC. The chain uses TRBV25-1 and TRBJ2-5, with D unclear. V lost 1 base, J lost 3 bases, and 9 bases lay in between. Germline V CDR1 and CDR2: MGHDK, SYGVNS. The CDR3 sequence is 14 residues long.

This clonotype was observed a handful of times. The CDR3 nucleotides read TGTGCCAGCAATTCCTACAATGAGCAGTTCTTC. Translated: CASNSYNEQFF. This rearrangement joins TRBV6-2 or TRBV6-3 to TRBJ2-1; the D is unclear. V lost 7 bases and J 1 base, leaving 2 bases between the germline ends. This CDR3 has 11 amino acids. Germline V lookup: CDR1 MNHEY, CDR2 SVGEGT.

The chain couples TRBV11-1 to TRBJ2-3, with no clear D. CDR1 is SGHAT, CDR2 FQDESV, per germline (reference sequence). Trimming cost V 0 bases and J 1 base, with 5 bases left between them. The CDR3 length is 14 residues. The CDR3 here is CASSLALRTDTQYF. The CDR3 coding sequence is TGTGCCAGCAGCTTAGCGCTACGCACAGATACGCAGTATTTT.

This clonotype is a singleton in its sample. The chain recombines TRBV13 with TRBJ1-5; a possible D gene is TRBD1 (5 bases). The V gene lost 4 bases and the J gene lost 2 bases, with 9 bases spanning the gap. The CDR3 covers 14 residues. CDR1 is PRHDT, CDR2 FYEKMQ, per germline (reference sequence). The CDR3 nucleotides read TGTGCCAGCAGCTCCCGGGACGGCAATCAGCCCCAGCATTTT. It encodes CASSSRDGNQPQHF.

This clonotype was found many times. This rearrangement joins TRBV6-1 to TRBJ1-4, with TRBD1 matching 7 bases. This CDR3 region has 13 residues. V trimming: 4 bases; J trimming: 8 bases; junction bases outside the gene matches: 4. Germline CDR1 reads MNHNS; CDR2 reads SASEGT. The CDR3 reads CASSVPGQEKLFF. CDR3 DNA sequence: TGTGCCAGCAGTGTACCGGGACAGGAAAAACTGTTTTTT.

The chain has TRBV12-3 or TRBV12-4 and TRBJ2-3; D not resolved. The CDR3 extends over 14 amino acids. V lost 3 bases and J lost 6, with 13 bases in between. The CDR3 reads CASSLGRVWDTQYF. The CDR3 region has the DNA TGTGCCAGCAGTTTGGGCCGAGTCTGGGATACGCAGTATTTT.

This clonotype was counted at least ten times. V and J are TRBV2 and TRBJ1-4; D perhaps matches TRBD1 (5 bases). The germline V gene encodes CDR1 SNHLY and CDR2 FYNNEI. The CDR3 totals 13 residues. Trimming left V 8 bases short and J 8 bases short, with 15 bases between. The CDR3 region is CASGSRGNEKLFF. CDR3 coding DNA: TGTGCCAGCGGGTCCCGGGGGAACGAAAAACTGTTTTTT.

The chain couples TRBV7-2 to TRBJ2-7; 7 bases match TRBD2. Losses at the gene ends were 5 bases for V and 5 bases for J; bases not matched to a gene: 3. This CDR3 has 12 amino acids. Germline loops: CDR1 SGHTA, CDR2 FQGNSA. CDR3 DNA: TGTGCCAGCAGCCGGGACTATGACGAGCAGTACTTC. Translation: CASSRDYDEQYF. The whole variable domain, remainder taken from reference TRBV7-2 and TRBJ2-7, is GAGVSQSPSNKVTEKGKDVELRCDPISGHTALYWYRQSLGQGLEFLIYFQGNSAPDKSGLPSDRFSAERTGGSVSTLTIQRTQQEDSAVYLCASSRDYDEQYFGPGTRLTVT.

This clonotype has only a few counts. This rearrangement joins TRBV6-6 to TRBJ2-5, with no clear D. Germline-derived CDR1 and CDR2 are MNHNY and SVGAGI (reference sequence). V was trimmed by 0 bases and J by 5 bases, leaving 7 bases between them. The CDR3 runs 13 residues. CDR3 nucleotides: TGTGCCAGCAGTTACTCTTTTGGGGAGACCCAGTACTTC. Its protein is CASSYSFGETQYF.

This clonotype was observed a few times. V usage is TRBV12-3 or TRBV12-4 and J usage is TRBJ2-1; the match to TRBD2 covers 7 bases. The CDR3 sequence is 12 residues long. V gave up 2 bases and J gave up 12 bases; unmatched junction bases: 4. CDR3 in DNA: TGTGCCAGCAGTTTAACAACTAGCGCGCAGTTCTTC. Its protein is CASSLTTSAQFF.

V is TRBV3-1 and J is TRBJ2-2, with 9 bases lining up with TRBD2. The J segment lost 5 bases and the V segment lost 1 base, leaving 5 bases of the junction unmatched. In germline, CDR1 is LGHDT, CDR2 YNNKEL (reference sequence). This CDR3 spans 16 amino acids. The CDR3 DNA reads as TGTGCCAGCAGCCAAGGGGGGCTAGCGGGGACCGGGGAGCTGTTTTTT. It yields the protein CASSQGGLAGTGELFF. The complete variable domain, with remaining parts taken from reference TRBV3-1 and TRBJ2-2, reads DTAVSQTPKYLVTQMGNDKSIKCEQNLGHDTMYWYKQDSKKFLKIMFSYNNKELIINETVPNRFSPKSPDKAHLNLHINSLELGDSAVYFCASSQGGLAGTGELFFGEGSRLTVL.

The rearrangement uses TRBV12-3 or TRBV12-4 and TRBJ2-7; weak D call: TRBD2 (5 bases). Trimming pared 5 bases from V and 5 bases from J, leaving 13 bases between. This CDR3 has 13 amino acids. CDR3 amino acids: CASSPSAGHEQYF. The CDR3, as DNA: TGTGCCAGCAGTCCTTCGGCGGGCCACGAGCAGTACTTC.

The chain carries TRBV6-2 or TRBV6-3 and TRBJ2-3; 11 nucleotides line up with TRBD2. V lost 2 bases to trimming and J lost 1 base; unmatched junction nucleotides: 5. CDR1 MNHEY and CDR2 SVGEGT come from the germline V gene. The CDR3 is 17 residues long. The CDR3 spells CASSYGLAGGRTDTQYF. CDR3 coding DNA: TGTGCCAGCAGTTACGGGCTAGCGGGAGGTCGCACAGATACGCAGTATTTT.

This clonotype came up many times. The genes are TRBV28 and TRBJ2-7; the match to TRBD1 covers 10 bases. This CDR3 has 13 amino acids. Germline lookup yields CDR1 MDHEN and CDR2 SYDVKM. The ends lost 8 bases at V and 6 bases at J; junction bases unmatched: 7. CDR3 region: CASRGQGEGEQYF. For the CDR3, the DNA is TGTGCCAGCCGCGGACAGGGGGAGGGCGAGCAGTACTTC. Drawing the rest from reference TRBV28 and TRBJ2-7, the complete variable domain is DVKVTQSSRYLVKRTGEKVFLECVQDMDHENMFWYRQDPGLGLRLIYFSYDVKMKEKGDIPEGYSVSREKKERFSLILESASTNQTSMYLCASRGQGEGEQYFGPGTRLTVT.

The CDR3 coding sequence is TGCAGCGTGAGGAAGACAGAAGTTAACACTGAAGCTTTCTTT. Amino acids: CSVRKTEVNTEAFF. The V call is TRBV29-1, the J call TRBJ1-1, with D possibly being TRBD1 (5 bases). Germline lookup yields CDR1 SQVTM and CDR2 ANQGSEA. The CDR3 is 14 residues long. The V gene lost 6 bases and the J gene lost 2 bases, with 16 bases spanning the gap.

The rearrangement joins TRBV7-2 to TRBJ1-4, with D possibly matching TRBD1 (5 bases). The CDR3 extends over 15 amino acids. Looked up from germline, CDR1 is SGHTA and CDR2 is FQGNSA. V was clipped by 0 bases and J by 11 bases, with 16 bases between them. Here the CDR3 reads CASSLAAGGSRKLFF. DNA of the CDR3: TGTGCCAGCAGCTTAGCGGCCGGGGGGAGTAGGAAACTGTTTTTT.

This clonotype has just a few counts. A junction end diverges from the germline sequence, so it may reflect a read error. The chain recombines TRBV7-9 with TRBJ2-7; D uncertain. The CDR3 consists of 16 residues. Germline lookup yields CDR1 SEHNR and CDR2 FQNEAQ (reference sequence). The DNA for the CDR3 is TGTGCCAGCAGCCTTACCGGGCCCACCCTTTCCTCCGAGCAGTACTTC. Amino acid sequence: CASSLTGPTLSSEQYF.

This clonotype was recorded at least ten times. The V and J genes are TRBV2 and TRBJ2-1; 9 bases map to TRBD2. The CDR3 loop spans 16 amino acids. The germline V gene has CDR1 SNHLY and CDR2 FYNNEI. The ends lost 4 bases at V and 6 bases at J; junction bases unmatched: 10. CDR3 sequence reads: CASSVRGLALGNEQFF. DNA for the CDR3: TGTGCCAGCAGTGTGAGGGGACTAGCCCTGGGCAATGAGCAGTTCTTC.

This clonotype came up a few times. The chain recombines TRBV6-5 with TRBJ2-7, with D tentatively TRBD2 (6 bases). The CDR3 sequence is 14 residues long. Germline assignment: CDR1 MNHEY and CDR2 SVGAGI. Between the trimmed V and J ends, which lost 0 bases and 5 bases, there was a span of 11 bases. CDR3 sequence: CASSYSRRGNEQYF. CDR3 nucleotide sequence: TGTGCCAGCAGTTACTCGAGGAGGGGCAACGAGCAGTACTTC.

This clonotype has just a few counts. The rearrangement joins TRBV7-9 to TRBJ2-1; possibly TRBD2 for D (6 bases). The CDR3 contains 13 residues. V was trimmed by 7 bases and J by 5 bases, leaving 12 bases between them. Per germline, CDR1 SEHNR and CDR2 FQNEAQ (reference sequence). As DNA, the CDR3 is TGTGCCAGCATGAGGACTAACGACAATGAGCAGTTCTTC. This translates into CASMRTNDNEQFF.

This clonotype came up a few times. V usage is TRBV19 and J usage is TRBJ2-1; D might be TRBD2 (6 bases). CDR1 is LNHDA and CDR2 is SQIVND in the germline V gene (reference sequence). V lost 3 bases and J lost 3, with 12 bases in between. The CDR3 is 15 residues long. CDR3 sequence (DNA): TGTGCCAGTAGTATGGGCGGGATGGTCTACAATGAGCAGTTCTTC. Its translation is CASSMGGMVYNEQFF.

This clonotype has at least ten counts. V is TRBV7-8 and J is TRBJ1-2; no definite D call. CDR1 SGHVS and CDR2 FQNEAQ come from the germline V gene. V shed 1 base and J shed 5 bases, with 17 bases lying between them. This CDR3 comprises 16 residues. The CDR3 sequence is CASSLVGQRGRYGYTF. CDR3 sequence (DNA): TGTGCCAGCAGCTTAGTTGGCCAGAGAGGCCGATATGGCTACACCTTC.

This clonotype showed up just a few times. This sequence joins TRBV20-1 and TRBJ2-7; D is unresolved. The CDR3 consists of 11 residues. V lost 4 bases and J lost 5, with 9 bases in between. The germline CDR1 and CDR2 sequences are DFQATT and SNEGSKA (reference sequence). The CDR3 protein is CSANSGHEQYF. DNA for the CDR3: TGCAGTGCTAACTCAGGACACGAGCAGTACTTC.